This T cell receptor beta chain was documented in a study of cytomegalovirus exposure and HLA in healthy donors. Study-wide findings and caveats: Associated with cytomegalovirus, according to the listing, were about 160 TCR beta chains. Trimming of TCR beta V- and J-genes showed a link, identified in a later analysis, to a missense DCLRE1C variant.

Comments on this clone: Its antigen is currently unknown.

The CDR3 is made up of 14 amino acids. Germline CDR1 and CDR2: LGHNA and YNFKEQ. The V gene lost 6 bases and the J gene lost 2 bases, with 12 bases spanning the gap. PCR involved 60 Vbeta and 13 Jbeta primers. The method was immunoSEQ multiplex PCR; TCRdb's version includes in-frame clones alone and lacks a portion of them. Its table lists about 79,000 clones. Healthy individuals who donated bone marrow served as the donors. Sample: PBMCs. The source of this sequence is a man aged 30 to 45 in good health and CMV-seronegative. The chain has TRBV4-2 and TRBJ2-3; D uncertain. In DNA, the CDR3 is TGTGCCAGCAGTCGTGACTTGGACACAGATACGCAGTATTTT. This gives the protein CASSRDLDTDTQYF.